Listed here are 16 T cell receptor beta chains from one sample, sequenced in a study of blood T cell repertoires in COVID-19. TCRdb's copy holds only in-frame clones and misses some; the assay was immunoSEQ multiplex PCR. The table records 100,000 to 150,000 clones, about 80% of them present only once. The sequencing input was peripheral blood. These receptors all come from a woman between 45 and 65 years old with acute or convalescent COVID-19.

This clone was seen a few times. Additional DNA sequences in this sample encode the identical CDR3. V usage is TRBV12-3 or TRBV12-4 and J usage is TRBJ1-6; TRBD1 aligns across 8 bases. J gave up 8 bases and V 6 bases, and 3 bases lay outside the gene matches. CDR3 length: 13 amino acids. CDR3 amino acids: CASRPGGDSPLHF. The CDR3 DNA reads TGTGCCAGCAGACCAGGGGGCGATTCACCCCTCCACTTT.

The chain recombines TRBV24-1 with TRBJ2-5; 14 bases agree with TRBD2. The CDR3 extends over 16 amino acids. Germline lookup yields CDR1 KGHDR and CDR2 SFDVKD. V shed 4 bases, J shed 4 bases, and the junction held 4 bases outside the gene matches. The CDR3 is CATSDPGTSGGETQYF. The CDR3 region has the DNA TGTGCCACCAGTGACCCTGGGACTAGCGGGGGAGAGACCCAGTACTTC.

The J gene is TRBJ1-6, the V gene TRBV6-2 or TRBV6-3; the match to TRBD1 covers 7 bases. The V gene end was trimmed by 2 bases and the J gene end by 2 bases; junction bases not matched to a gene: 6. Germline V gene data show CDR1 as MNHEY and CDR2 as SVGEGT. The CDR3 loop spans 17 amino acids. CDR3 bases: TGTGCCAGCAGTTACGTAGGAGGGGGCACCTATAATTCACCCCTCCACTTT. It specifies CASSYVGGGTYNSPLHF.

The gene calls are TRBV20-1 and TRBJ2-2; possibly TRBD2 for D (6 bases). V gave up 3 bases and J gave up 4 bases, with 15 bases separating them. Germline CDR1 and CDR2: DFQATT and SNEGSKA (reference sequence). The CDR3 is made up of 15 amino acids. CDR3: CSASFGGSGTGELFF. DNA for the CDR3: TGCAGTGCTAGTTTCGGGGGTAGTGGCACCGGGGAGCTGTTTTTT.

The chain joins TRBV7-8 to TRBJ2-3, with 10 bases identical to TRBD2. CDR3 length equals 19 residues. J gave up 3 bases and V 5 bases, and 17 bases lay outside the gene matches. Germline CDR1 SGHVS, CDR2 FQNEAQ. The DNA of the CDR3 is TGTGCCAGCAGCCGCGCAGCGGTAGCGGGGGGCAGGAGGACAGATACGCAGTATTTT. Amino acid sequence: CASSRAAVAGGRRTDTQYF.

This clone was detected once. The chain combines TRBV19 with TRBJ1-6; 7 bases line up with TRBD1. CDR3 size: 16 residues. V trimming: 8 bases; J trimming: 8 bases; junction bases outside the gene matches: 15. CDR1 is LNHDA and CDR2 is SQIVND in the germline V gene (reference sequence). The CDR3 DNA reads TGTGCCAGTTCTCGGCCGGCAACAGGGGTTGATTCACCCCTCCACTTT. Protein: CASSRPATGVDSPLHF.

This chain connects TRBV6-5 to TRBJ1-5; D remains ambiguous. The CDR3 spans 14 residues. From germline, CDR1 is MNHEY and CDR2 SVGAGI. Trimming removed 10 bases from V and 0 bases from J, with 13 bases in between. CDR3 loop: CATALFSSNQPQHF. The CDR3 DNA reads TGTGCCACCGCCCTCTTCAGTAGCAATCAGCCCCAGCATTTT.

The rearrangement joins TRBV29-1 to TRBJ2-7, with a possible D match to TRBD2 (6 bases). Germline lookup yields CDR1 SQVTM and CDR2 ANQGSEA. Trimming left V 5 bases short and J 7 bases short, with 21 bases between. The CDR3 consists of 14 residues. The CDR3 nucleotides read TGCAGCGTTACTGGACCAAACCACGGGGGAGAGCAGTACTTC. Encoded protein: CSVTGPNHGGEQYF.

The CDR3 DNA reads as TGTGCCAGCAGCCAAGATTTAATTGGAAACACCATATATTTT. It translates to CASSQDLIGNTIYF. The rearrangement uses TRBV4-2 and TRBJ1-3; no reliable D call. Germline V gene sequence: CDR1 LGHNA, CDR2 YNFKEQ. V lost 0 bases, J lost 3 bases, and 6 bases lay in between. The CDR3 has 14 amino acids.

The rearrangement joins TRBV7-2 to TRBJ1-2; 7 bases line up with TRBD1. Germline assignment: CDR1 SGHTA and CDR2 FQGNSA. CDR3 size: 15 residues. Trimming took 5 bases from V and 1 from J; bases not matched to a gene: 7. The CDR3 reads CASSLSTGLNYGYTF. Here the CDR3 DNA reads TGTGCCAGCAGCCTATCGACAGGGCTTAACTATGGCTACACCTTC.

The J gene is TRBJ1-2, the V gene TRBV6-5; a weak D match, TRBD1 (6 bases). This CDR3 region has 14 residues. The V end was cut by 6 bases, the J end by 4 bases, with 15 bases between. Germline CDR1 MNHEY, CDR2 SVGAGI. The CDR3 here is CASRPTGEFYGYTF. As DNA, the CDR3 is TGTGCCAGCAGACCGACAGGAGAATTCTATGGCTACACCTTC.

The chain is built from TRBV13 and TRBJ2-3, with 7 positions matching TRBD1. The V segment lost 0 bases and the J segment 11 bases; nucleotides outside the gene matches: 5. The CDR3 totals 13 residues. Germline CDR1 reads PRHDT; CDR2 reads FYEKMQ (reference sequence). The CDR3 sequence: CASSLGDHRGQYF. CDR3 in DNA: TGTGCCAGCAGCTTAGGCGATCACAGGGGGCAGTATTTT.

The chain employs TRBV15 and TRBJ2-5; 14 bases line up with TRBD2. The V gene end was trimmed by 4 bases and the J gene end by 4 bases; junction bases not matched to a gene: 8. From germline, CDR1 is LNHNV and CDR2 YYDKDF (reference sequence). The CDR3 is 17 residues long. This CDR3 reads CATSITQGLAGVETQYF. DNA of the CDR3: TGTGCCACCAGCATAACTCAGGGACTAGCGGGGGTAGAGACCCAGTACTTC.

This chain uses TRBV19 with TRBJ1-5, with TRBD1 matching over 7 bases. V was clipped by 4 bases and J by 3 bases; unmatched bases: 3. CDR1 is LNHDA and CDR2 is SQIVND in the germline V gene (reference sequence). This CDR3 is built from 14 residues. Here the CDR3 reads CASSNTGDNQPQHF. In DNA form, the CDR3 reads TGTGCCAGTAGTAATACAGGGGACAATCAGCCCCAGCATTTT.

The chain joins TRBV6-6 to TRBJ2-7, with 8 bases lining up with TRBD2. The CDR3 runs 11 residues. Germline V lookup: CDR1 MNHNY, CDR2 SVGAGI (reference sequence). The J segment lost 6 bases and the V segment lost 5 bases, leaving 0 bases of the junction unmatched. The CDR3 DNA is TGTGCCAGCAGTCGGGGGGGCGAGCAGTACTTC. Protein product: CASSRGGEQYF.

This rearrangement joins TRBV3-1 (or the pseudogene TRBV3-2) to TRBJ2-1; 13 bases agree with TRBD2. Germline CDR1 reads LGHDT; CDR2 reads YNNKEL (reference sequence). The CDR3 runs 16 residues. V shed 0 bases, J shed 7 bases, and the junction held 3 bases outside the gene matches. The CDR3 protein is CASSQDRLAGGNEQFF. CDR3 in DNA: TGTGCCAGCAGCCAAGACAGACTAGCGGGAGGAAATGAGCAGTTCTTC.